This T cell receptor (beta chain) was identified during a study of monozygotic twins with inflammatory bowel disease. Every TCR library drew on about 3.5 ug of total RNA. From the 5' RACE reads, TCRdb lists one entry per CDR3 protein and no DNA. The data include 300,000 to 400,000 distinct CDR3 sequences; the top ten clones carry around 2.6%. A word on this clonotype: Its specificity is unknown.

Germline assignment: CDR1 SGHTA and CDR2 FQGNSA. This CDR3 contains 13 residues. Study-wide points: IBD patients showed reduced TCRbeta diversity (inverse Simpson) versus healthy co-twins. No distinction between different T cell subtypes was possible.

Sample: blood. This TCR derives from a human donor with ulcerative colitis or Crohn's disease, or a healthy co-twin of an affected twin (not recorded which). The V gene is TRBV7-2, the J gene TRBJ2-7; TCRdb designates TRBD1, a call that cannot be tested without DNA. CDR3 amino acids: CASSSQTGAEQYF.